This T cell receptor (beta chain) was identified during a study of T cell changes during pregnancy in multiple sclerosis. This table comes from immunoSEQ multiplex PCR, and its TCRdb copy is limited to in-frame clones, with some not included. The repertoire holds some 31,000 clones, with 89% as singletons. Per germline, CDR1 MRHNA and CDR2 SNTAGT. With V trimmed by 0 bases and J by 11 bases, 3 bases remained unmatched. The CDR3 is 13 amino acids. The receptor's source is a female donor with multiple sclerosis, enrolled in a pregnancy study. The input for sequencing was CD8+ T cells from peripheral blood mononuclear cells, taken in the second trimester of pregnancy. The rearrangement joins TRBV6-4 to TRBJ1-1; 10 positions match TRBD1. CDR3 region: CASSDSGTGAAFF. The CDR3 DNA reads TGTGCCAGCAGTGACTCCGGGACAGGGGCCGCTTTCTTT.